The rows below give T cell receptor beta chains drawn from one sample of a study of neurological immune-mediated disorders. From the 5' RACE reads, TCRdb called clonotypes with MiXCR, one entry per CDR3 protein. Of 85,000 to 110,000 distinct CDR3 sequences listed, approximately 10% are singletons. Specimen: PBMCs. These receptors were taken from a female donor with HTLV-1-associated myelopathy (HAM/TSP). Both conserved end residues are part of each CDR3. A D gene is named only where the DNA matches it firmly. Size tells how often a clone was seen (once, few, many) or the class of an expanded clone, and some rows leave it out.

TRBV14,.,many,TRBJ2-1,CASSQNWGAYNEQFF,TGTGCCAGCAGCCAAAACTGGGGGGCCTACAATGAGCAGTTCTTC
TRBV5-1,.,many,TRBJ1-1,CASSVTWGVTEAFF,TGCGCCAGCAGCGTGACCTGGGGGGTTACTGAAGCTTTCTTT
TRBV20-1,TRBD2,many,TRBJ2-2,CSARRQGAGGPTGELFF,TGCAGTGCTAGACGGCAAGGAGCGGGGGGCCCCACCGGGGAGCTGTTTTTT
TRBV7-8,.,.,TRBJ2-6,CASSLDLRPSGANVLTF,TGTGCCAGCAGCTTAGATCTTCGGCCCTCTGGGGCCAACGTCCTGACTTTC
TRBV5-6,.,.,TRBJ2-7,CASSWGPTYEQYF,TGTGCCAGCAGCTGGGGTCCGACCTACGAGCAGTACTTC
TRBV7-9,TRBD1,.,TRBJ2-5,CASSLALTGGEETQYF,TGTGCCAGCAGCTTAGCTTTGACAGGGGGCGAAGAGACCCAGTACTTC
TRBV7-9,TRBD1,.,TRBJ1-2,CAIVGGLNYCYTF,TGTGCCATCGTAGGGGGCCTTAACTATTGCTACACCTTC
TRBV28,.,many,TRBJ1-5,CASSGGGIGRGNQPQHF,TGTGCCAGCTCTGGGGGGGGAATCGGTAGGGGGAATCAGCCCCAGCATTTT
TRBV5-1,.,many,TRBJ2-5,CASSLQPKETQYF,TGCGCCAGCAGCTTGCAACCTAAAGAGACCCAGTACTTC
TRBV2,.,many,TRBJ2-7,CASSDRLTRAEQYF,TGTGCCAGCAGTGATCGGCTCACAAGGGCCGAGCAGTACTTC
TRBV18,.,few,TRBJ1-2,CASSPPFSVGRNYGYTF,TGTGCCAGCTCACCACCGTTTTCCGTAGGACGGAACTATGGCTACACCTTC
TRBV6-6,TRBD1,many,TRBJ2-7,CASRSDEGALYEQYF,TGTGCCAGCAGGAGTGATGAGGGGGCTTTATACGAGCAGTACTTC
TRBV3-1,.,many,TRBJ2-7,CASSQDHSYEQYF,TGTGCCAGCAGCCAAGACCACTCCTACGAGCAGTACTTC
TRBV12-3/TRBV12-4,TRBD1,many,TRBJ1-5,CASSPDRIVNSNQPQHF,TGTGCCAGCAGTCCGGACAGGATCGTTAATAGCAATCAGCCCCAGCATTTT
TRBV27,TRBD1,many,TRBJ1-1,CASSRGTGLNTEAFF,TGTGCCAGCAGTAGGGGGACAGGGTTGAACACTGAAGCTTTCTTT
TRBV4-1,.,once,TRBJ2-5,CASSQAETPPQETQYF,TGCGCCAGCAGCCAAGCGGAGACACCTCCTCAAGAGACCCAGTACTTC
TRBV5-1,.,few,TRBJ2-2,CASSVGGQNTGELFF,TGCGCCAGCAGCGTGGGGGGCCAAAACACCGGGGAGCTGTTTTTT
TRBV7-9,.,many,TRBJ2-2,CASSFSSGTMNTGELFF,TGTGCCAGCAGCTTTTCTTCCGGGACAATGAACACCGGGGAGCTGTTTTTT
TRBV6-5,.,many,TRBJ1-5,CASTQPGQPQHF,TGTGCCAGCACCCAGCCTGGTCAGCCCCAGCATTTT
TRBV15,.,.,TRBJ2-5,CATRFRTIPETQYF,TGTGCTACCAGGTTTAGGACAATCCCAGAGACCCAGTACTTC
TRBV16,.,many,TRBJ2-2,CASSQTSTGELFF,TGTGCCAGCAGCCAAACCAGCACCGGGGAGCTGTTTTTT
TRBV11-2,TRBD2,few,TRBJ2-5,CASSFKAGGQETQYF,TGTGCCAGCAGCTTCAAGGCGGGGGGGCAAGAGACCCAGTACTTC
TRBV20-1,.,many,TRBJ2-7,CSARVQRKYSYEQYF,TGCAGTGCTAGAGTCCAGCGGAAGTACTCCTACGAGCAGTACTTC
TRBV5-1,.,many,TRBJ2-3,CASRTGPAGTDTQYF,TGCGCCAGCAGAACGGGGCCCGCGGGCACAGATACGCAGTATTTT
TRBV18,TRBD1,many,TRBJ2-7,CASSPRTGEDYEQYF,TGTGCCAGCTCGCCGAGGACAGGGGAAGACTACGAGCAGTACTTC
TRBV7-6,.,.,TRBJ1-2,CASSRGLLQGDYGYTF,TGTGCCAGCAGCCGAGGTCTCCTACAGGGCGACTATGGCTACACCTTC
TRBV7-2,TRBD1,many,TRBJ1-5,CASRRQGQSNQPQHF,TGTGCCAGCAGGAGACAGGGGCAGAGCAATCAGCCCCAGCATTTT